This TCR beta chain was documented in a study of T cells in localized non-small cell lung cancer. Study-level points and caveats: Heterogeneity remains possible because sequencing was limited to only one tumor region. Tumor trailed uninvolved adjacent lung in T cell clonality, which peaked there. Appearances in adjacent lung were noted for a median 57 of the top 100 tumor clones.

Germline-derived CDR1 and CDR2 are SGHDT and YYEEEE. Trimming left V 4 bases short and J 8 bases short, with 21 bases between. The CDR3 extends over 15 amino acids. Generated by immunoSEQ multiplex PCR, the TCRdb table keeps only in-frame clones and is missing some. The table has more than 40,000 clones, about 85% seen once; the top ten hold 2.5%. Concerning this clone itself: Its antigen is not identified.

Material: PBMCs, obtained before any cancer treatment. This TCR derives from a man aged 40 to 75 with stage II lung adenocarcinoma. V is TRBV5-6 and J is TRBJ2-5; tentative D call: TRBD1 (5 bases). This CDR3 reads CASSIADIFPPTQYF. CDR3 DNA: TGTGCCAGCAGCATCGCGGACATCTTCCCCCCAACCCAGTACTTC.